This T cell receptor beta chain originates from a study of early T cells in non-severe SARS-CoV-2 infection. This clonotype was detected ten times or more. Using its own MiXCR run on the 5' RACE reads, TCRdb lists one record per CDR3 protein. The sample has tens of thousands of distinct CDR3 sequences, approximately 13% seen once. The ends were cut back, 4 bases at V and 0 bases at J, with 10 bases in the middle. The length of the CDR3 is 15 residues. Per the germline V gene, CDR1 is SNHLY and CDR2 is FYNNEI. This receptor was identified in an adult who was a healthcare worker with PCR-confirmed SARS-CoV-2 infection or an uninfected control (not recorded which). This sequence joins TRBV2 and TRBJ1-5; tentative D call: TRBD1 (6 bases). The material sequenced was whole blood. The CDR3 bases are TGTGCCAGCAGTGGGACAGACCTTAGCAATCAGCCCCAGCATTTT. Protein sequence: CASSGTDLSNQPQHF.